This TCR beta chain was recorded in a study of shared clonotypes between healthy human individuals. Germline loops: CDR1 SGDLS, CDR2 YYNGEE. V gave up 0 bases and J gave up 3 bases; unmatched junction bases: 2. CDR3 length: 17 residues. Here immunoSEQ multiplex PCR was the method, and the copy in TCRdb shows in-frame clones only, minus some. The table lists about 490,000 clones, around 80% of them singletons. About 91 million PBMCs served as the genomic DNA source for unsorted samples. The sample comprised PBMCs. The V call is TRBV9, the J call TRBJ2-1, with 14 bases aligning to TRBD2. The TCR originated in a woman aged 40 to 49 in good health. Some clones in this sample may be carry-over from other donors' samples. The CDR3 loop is CASSVVGTSGSYNEQFF. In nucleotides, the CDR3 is TGTGCCAGCAGCGTAGTAGGGACTAGCGGGAGCTACAATGAGCAGTTCTTC. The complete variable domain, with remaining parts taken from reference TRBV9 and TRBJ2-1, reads DSGVTQTPKHLITATGQRVTLRCSPRSGDLSVYWYQQSLDQGLQFLIQYYNGEERAKGNILERFSAQQFPDLHSELNLSSLELGDSALYFCASSVVGTSGSYNEQFFGPGTRLTVL.